Below, 24 T cell receptor beta chains from the same sample are listed, as sequenced in a study of CD8 T cells in ankylosing spondylitis. Via MiXCR, TCRdb re-called the 5' RACE reads, giving one row per CDR3 protein. The data contain 350,000 to 450,000 distinct CDR3 sequences, 20% to 25% of them seen just once; the ten biggest clones take up less than 15%. Sample: blood, either unsorted or a sorted T cell fraction (not recorded which). The receptors come from a male donor with ankylosing spondylitis or in good health (not recorded which).

The chain uses TRBV4-1 and TRBJ2-3, with D possibly matching TRBD1 (7 bases). Germline-derived CDR1 and CDR2 are MGHRA and YSYEKL. The V end lost 8 bases, the J end lost 2 bases, and 20 bases lay between the germline ends. This CDR3 has 16 amino acids. In DNA, the CDR3 is TGCGCCAGCCGGGGGCCGGACAGGAATTTCACAGATACGCAGTATTTT. This sequence encodes CASRGPDRNFTDTQYF.

This chain links TRBV12-5 with TRBJ2-1; 7 positions match TRBD1. Germline trimming cut 3 bases from V and 0 bases from J; bases unmatched to any gene: 5. CDR1 is LGHNT and CDR2 is FRNRAP in the germline V gene. The CDR3 consists of 16 residues. Written as DNA, the CDR3 is TGTGCTAGTGGTTTATCAGGGGGAAGCTCCTACAATGAGCAGTTCTTC. It yields the protein CASGLSGGSSYNEQFF.

This clonotype was seen a handful of times. The chain combines TRBV12-3 or TRBV12-4 with TRBJ2-3; D possibly corresponds to TRBD2 (5 bases). There are 15 residues in the CDR3. The ends were cut back, 7 bases at V and 2 bases at J, with 16 bases in the middle. The CDR3 here is CASTLVAGDTDTQYF. The CDR3 region has the DNA TGTGCCAGCACCCTAGTCGCGGGTGACACAGATACGCAGTATTTT.

The chain has TRBV3-1 and TRBJ2-7, with a tentative D call TRBD2 (6 bases). V was cut by 4 bases and J by 2 bases, with 24 bases left in between. CDR3 length equals 18 residues. Germline V gives CDR1 LGHDT, CDR2 YNNKEL (reference sequence). The CDR3 region has the DNA TGTGCCAGCAGCCGCAGCTGGGGCGGGGTCGAAAGTACCTACGAGCAGTACTTC. Its translation is CASSRSWGGVESTYEQYF.

This clonotype was counted between two and nine times. The chain links TRBV7-8 to TRBJ2-7; no clear D. The CDR3 extends over 16 amino acids. Deletions cut 1 base from V and 0 bases from J, with 13 bases between. CDR1 is SGHVS, CDR2 FQNEAQ, per germline. The CDR3 DNA follows: TGTGCCAGCAGCTTAGGAGTCGTCTACAGCTCCTACGAGCAGTACTTC. Translation: CASSLGVVYSSYEQYF.

The gene calls are TRBV29-1 and TRBJ2-1; D is unclear. The CDR3 sequence is 14 residues long. Germline CDR1 reads SQVTM; CDR2 reads ANQGSEA. The germline V and J ends were trimmed by 3 bases and 4 bases, with 13 bases remaining between them. The CDR3 here is CSVDFPRAYNEQFF. In DNA, the CDR3 is TGCAGCGTTGATTTCCCTAGGGCATACAATGAGCAGTTCTTC.

The chain links TRBV28 to TRBJ2-5, with TRBD1 identical over 9 bases. Germline CDR1 is MDHEN and CDR2 is SYDVKM. V lost 6 bases to trimming and J lost 1 base; unmatched junction nucleotides: 9. CDR3 length: 16 amino acids. The CDR3 DNA is TGTGCCAGCAGATCCCCATCGGGACAGGGCCAAGAGACCCAGTACTTC. Translating gives CASRSPSGQGQETQYF.

This clonotype was seen many times. The chain employs TRBV11-1 and TRBJ2-5; 13 nucleotides align to TRBD2. This CDR3 comprises 16 residues. J gave up 2 bases and V 4 bases, and 4 bases lay outside the gene matches. From germline, CDR1 is SGHAT and CDR2 FQDESV (reference sequence). CDR3 DNA: TGTGCCAGCAGCTACGGGACTAGCGGGGTTCAAGAGACCCAGTACTTC. It specifies CASSYGTSGVQETQYF.

The V gene is TRBV7-8, the J gene TRBJ2-5; 10 bases fit TRBD2. Germline trimming cut 2 bases from V and 5 bases from J; bases unmatched to any gene: 5. This CDR3 has 15 amino acids. Germline V lookup: CDR1 SGHVS, CDR2 FQNEAQ. The CDR3 DNA is TGTGCCAGCAGCTTACCTAGCGGGGGCCTGGAGACCCAGTACTTC. It yields the protein CASSLPSGGLETQYF. The complete variable domain, with remaining parts taken from reference TRBV7-8 and TRBJ2-5, reads GAGVSQSPRYKVAKRGQDVALRCDPISGHVSLFWYQQALGQGPEFLTYFQNEAQLDKSGLPSDRFFAERPEGSVSTLKIQRTQQEDSAVYLCASSLPSGGLETQYFGPGTRLLVL.

This chain uses TRBV9 with TRBJ1-6, with a possible D match to TRBD1 (5 bases). There are 15 residues in the CDR3. From germline, CDR1 is SGDLS and CDR2 YYNGEE. V lost 0 bases, J lost 8 bases, and 12 bases lay in between. The CDR3 bases are TGTGCCAGCAGCGTAGTGGGCATGGGGGATTCACCCCTCCACTTT. Translating gives CASSVVGMGDSPLHF.

This clonotype was detected a few times. V and J are TRBV6-5 and TRBJ2-5; 13 bases align to TRBD2. Germline-derived CDR1 and CDR2 are MNHEY and SVGAGI. V gave up 7 bases and J gave up 2 bases; unmatched junction bases: 7. The CDR3 runs to 16 residues. CDR3 nucleotide sequence: TGTGCCAGCAATTCGTGGACTAGCGGGAGACAAGAGACCCAGTACTTC. This translates into CASNSWTSGRQETQYF.

The V call is TRBV20-1, the J call TRBJ2-1; 9 positions match TRBD1. V lost 4 bases to trimming and J lost 4 bases; unmatched junction nucleotides: 5. The CDR3 has 14 residues. Per the germline V gene, CDR1 is DFQATT and CDR2 is SNEGSKA (reference sequence). The CDR3 is CSAMSGTGYNEQFF. The CDR3 region has the DNA TGCAGTGCTATGTCCGGGACAGGGTACAATGAGCAGTTCTTC.

V is TRBV5-5 and J is TRBJ2-4, with D possibly TRBD2 on 6 matching bases. V lost 1 base and J 1 base, leaving 15 bases between the germline ends. The CDR3 runs to 17 residues. Germline-derived CDR1 and CDR2 are SGHKS and YYEKEE (reference sequence). In DNA form, the CDR3 reads TGTGCCAGCAGCTTGCGCGCCTCGGGGGACGCCAAAAACATTCAGTACTTC. This gives the protein CASSLRASGDAKNIQYF.

This clonotype was counted a few times. The V and J genes are TRBV3-1 and TRBJ1-5; D is undetermined. V lost 3 bases and J 2 bases, leaving 5 bases between the germline ends. There are 13 residues in the CDR3. The germline CDR1 and CDR2 sequences are LGHDT and YNNKEL (reference sequence). The CDR3 region is CASSHPGNQPQHF. The DNA for the CDR3 is TGTGCCAGCAGCCATCCGGGCAATCAGCCCCAGCATTTT. Full variable domain (remainder filled in from reference TRBV3-1 and TRBJ1-5): DTAVSQTPKYLVTQMGNDKSIKCEQNLGHDTMYWYKQDSKKFLKIMFSYNNKELIINETVPNRFSPKSPDKAHLNLHINSLELGDSAVYFCASSHPGNQPQHFGDGTRLSIL.

J is TRBJ2-7 and V is TRBV29-1; 7 bases align to TRBD1. This CDR3 is 17 amino acids long. CDR1 and CDR2 (germline): SQVTM, ANQGSEA. The trim removed 4 bases at V and 0 bases at J, leaving 15 bases unmatched. The CDR3 protein is CSVVGAWGQPGSYEQYF. CDR3 nucleotide sequence: TGCAGCGTTGTGGGCGCCTGGGGACAGCCCGGCTCCTACGAGCAGTACTTC.

The chain joins TRBV12-3 or TRBV12-4 to TRBJ2-2; possible D gene TRBD1, 6 bases. The CDR3 contains 14 residues. V lost 7 bases and J lost 10, with 19 bases in between. CDR3 DNA: TGTGCCAGCAACCACCGGGACAACCCCCTGGAGCTGTTTTTT. Translation gives CASNHRDNPLELFF.

In this sample, this clonotype turned up a few times. V gene TRBV11-2 combines with J gene TRBJ2-3; TRBD2 agrees at 10 bases. Losses at the gene ends were 0 bases for V and 3 bases for J; bases not matched to a gene: 6. Germline values: CDR1 SGHAT, CDR2 FQNNGV. The CDR3 spans 17 residues. In nucleotides, the CDR3 is TGTGCCAGCAGCTTAGACCCCGGGACTAGCGTTACAGATACGCAGTATTTT. This translates into CASSLDPGTSVTDTQYF.

This clonotype was picked up a small number of times. The gene calls are TRBV20-1 and TRBJ2-7, with 8 bases lining up with TRBD2. This CDR3 spans 16 amino acids. In germline, CDR1 is DFQATT, CDR2 SNEGSKA (reference sequence). V lost 2 bases and J lost 3; bases outside the gene matches: 12. This chain's CDR3 is CSARPVVTSGNYEQYF. The CDR3 nucleotides are TGCAGTGCTAGACCCGTCGTAACTAGCGGAAACTACGAGCAGTACTTC.

The V call is TRBV30, the J call TRBJ2-1; D is undetermined. Looked up from germline, CDR1 is GTSNPN and CDR2 is SVGIG (reference sequence). The CDR3 is 13 residues long. Trimming pared 0 bases from V and 4 bases from J, leaving 7 bases between. CDR3 amino acids: CAWSVSLYNEQFF. The CDR3 bases are TGTGCCTGGAGTGTAAGTCTATACAATGAGCAGTTCTTC.

This clonotype was counted only a few times. The rearrangement joins TRBV12-3 or TRBV12-4 to TRBJ2-2, with TRBD2 matching 8 bases. This CDR3 has 15 amino acids. Trimming cost V 8 bases and J 3 bases; bases outside gene matches: 8. CDR3 sequence: CASGERGSYTGELFF. DNA for the CDR3: TGTGCCAGCGGGGAGCGGGGGAGCTACACCGGGGAGCTGTTTTTT.

The J gene is TRBJ2-1, the V gene TRBV5-1; D not resolved. This CDR3 spans 15 amino acids. Germline-derived CDR1 and CDR2 are SGHRS and YFSETQ. V lost 4 bases and J 12 bases, leaving 23 bases between the germline ends. The CDR3, as DNA: TGCGCCAGCAGCCCCCCGTCCACCATGGGGTGGGTGCAGTTCTTC. This codes for CASSPPSTMGWVQFF.

The chain combines TRBV12-3 or TRBV12-4 with TRBJ2-5; D possibly matches TRBD1 or TRBD2 (5 bases each). The CDR3 length is 13 residues. Trimming removed 0 bases at V and 5 bases at J, with 7 bases between. The CDR3 DNA reads TGTGCCAGCAGTTTAGCAGGGACCGAGACCCAGTACTTC. Encoded protein: CASSLAGTETQYF.

The chain's CDR3 is CASSFGAFSGANVLTF. The CDR3 nucleotides read TGTGCCAGCAGTTTTGGGGCCTTCTCTGGGGCCAACGTCCTGACTTTC. The chain employs TRBV28 and TRBJ2-6; maybe TRBD1 (5 bases). Looked up from germline, CDR1 is MDHEN and CDR2 is SYDVKM. Trimming took off 3 bases at V and 0 bases at J, with 9 bases between the two ends. This CDR3 has 16 residues.

This chain connects TRBV7-9 to TRBJ2-5; 12 bases match TRBD2. J was trimmed by 4 bases and V by 5 bases; bases with no gene match: 8. The CDR3 loop spans 16 amino acids. Germline CDR1 SEHNR, CDR2 FQNEAQ (reference sequence). CDR3 sequence reads: CASSKLAGGNRETQYF. The CDR3 region has the DNA TGTGCCAGCAGCAAACTAGCGGGGGGAAATCGAGAGACCCAGTACTTC.